Sequencing of this TCR beta chain was carried out in a study of regulatory T cells in long-lasting Graves disease. Study-wide results and caveats: Owing to a sample size that was small, accuracy may have been reduced.

Building of the TCR beta libraries involved iRepertoire HTBI primers and Arm-PCR of CDR3 regions. TCRdb processed the multiplex PCR reads anew with MiXCR; each CDR3 protein has one entry. This sample yields about 440,000 distinct CDR3 sequences, of which 14% to 15% are seen a single time; about a sixth belongs to the top ten. This clonotype was picked up many times. The antigen is undetermined. CDR1 is SGHAT, CDR2 FQNNGV, per germline. V was clipped by 7 bases and J by 0 bases, with 10 bases between them. This CDR3 contains 14 residues. Specified time point: newly diagnosed GD, antithyroid drugs for less than 3 months. PBMCs provided the RNA from which the TCR library was made. In addition, the sample was reused for a study of T cells in Graves' hyperthyroidism and ophthalmopathy.

The rearrangement links TRBV11-2 to TRBJ2-4, with D perhaps given as TRBD1 or TRBD2 (5 bases each). The sample here was peripheral blood mononuclear cells (PBMCs), taken at new diagnosis, from a patient treated with antithyroid drugs. The receptor comes from a woman in her 30s with Graves disease. For the CDR3, the DNA is TGTGCCAGCACAACAGGACTAGCCAAAAACATTCAGTACTTC. Amino acid sequence: CASTTGLAKNIQYF.